This record covers a single TCR beta chain. These data are taken from a study of blood T cell repertoires in COVID-19. Overall study context: Sites across the United States, Italy and Spain contributed samples from acute and convalescent COVID-19. T cells, B-cell-depleted T cells, or PBMCs provided the cDNA or gDNA that served as material.

There are 13 residues in the CDR3. The V segment lost 7 bases and the J segment 7 bases; nucleotides outside the gene matches: 6. Authors' methods: Nucleated cell counts were estimated from reference gene primer amplification. Measured with immunoSEQ multiplex PCR; TCRdb has only the in-frame clones, and not every one. V and J calls and clone size are as listed in that table; D and trimming were resolved from the DNA. The table lists about 54,000 clones, 80% to 90% of them singletons. This clonotype originated in an older woman with acute or convalescent COVID-19. The sequenced material came from peripheral blood. This chain connects TRBV12-3 or TRBV12-4 to TRBJ1-5; 8 bases fit TRBD1. The CDR3 sequence is CASTLDRGQPQHF. Written as DNA, the CDR3 is TGTGCCAGCACCCTCGACAGGGGACAGCCCCAGCATTTT.